One and the same sample provided the 18 T cell receptor beta chains below, sequenced in a study of immune cell composition in non-small cell lung cancer. Here immunoSEQ multiplex PCR was the method, and the copy in TCRdb shows in-frame clones only, minus some. The sample carries about 1,500 clones, around 80% recorded once. The sequenced sample consisted of lung tumor tissue. The origin of the receptors is a human donor with non-small cell lung cancer.

The CDR3 sequence: CASSQDRGLGDGGYTF. DNA of the CDR3: TGTGCCAGCAGCCAGGACAGGGGGCTTGGGGACGGAGGCTACACCTTC. This chain joins TRBV11-2 and TRBJ1-2; 11 bases match TRBD1. CDR3 length: 16 amino acids. Germline-derived CDR1 and CDR2 are SGHAT and FQNNGV. V shed 5 bases and J 8 bases; nucleotides not matched to a gene: 13.

The V and J genes are TRBV19 and TRBJ1-5; tentative D call: TRBD1 (5 bases). The V end was cut by 7 bases, the J end by 9 bases, with 16 bases between. Germline V lookup: CDR1 LNHDA, CDR2 SQIVND (reference sequence). The CDR3 consists of 13 residues. Here the CDR3 reads CASMVTATGPQHF. Written as DNA, the CDR3 is TGTGCCAGTATGGTGACAGCGACGGGGCCCCAGCATTTT.

This clone has only a few counts. The gene calls are TRBV4-3 and TRBJ2-6; D unresolved. The CDR3 extends over 18 amino acids. CDR1 is LGHNA and CDR2 is YSLEER in the germline V gene. Trimming stripped 3 bases from V and 2 bases from J, with 17 bases between. The CDR3 region has the DNA TGCGCCAGCAGCCATGTCGACGGCTCGGCGGCTGGGGCCAACGTCCTGACTTTC. Encoded protein: CASSHVDGSAAGANVLTF.

The genes are TRBV7-8 and TRBJ2-1; 10 bases are a match to TRBD2. Unmatched junction bases numbered 7, after V lost 5 bases and J lost 3 bases. CDR1 SGHVS and CDR2 FQNEAQ come from the germline V gene. The CDR3 has 16 residues. CDR3 in amino acids: CASSPELAGFYNEQFF. The CDR3 nucleotides read TGTGCCAGCAGCCCCGAACTAGCGGGGTTCTACAATGAGCAGTTCTTC.

The chain employs TRBV7-9 and TRBJ2-3; no firm D call. The CDR3 sequence is 12 residues long. V was shortened by 5 bases and J by 6 bases, with 9 bases between the two germline ends. Germline values: CDR1 SEHNR, CDR2 FQNEAQ (reference sequence). In nucleotides, the CDR3 is TGTGCCAGCAGCCCCATGCAGGATACGCAGTATTTT. Residues: CASSPMQDTQYF.

This clone occurred once. This chain uses TRBV6-6 with TRBJ1-4, with 8 nucleotides matching TRBD1. V shed 6 bases and J 4 bases; nucleotides not matched to a gene: 4. The germline CDR1 and CDR2 sequences are MNHNY and SVGAGI (reference sequence). The CDR3 has 14 amino acids. The CDR3 protein is CASRDREYNEKLFF. In DNA form, the CDR3 reads TGTGCCAGCAGGGACAGGGAATATAATGAAAAACTGTTTTTT.

The chain has TRBV19 and TRBJ1-6; no reliable D call. There are 15 residues in the CDR3. CDR1 and CDR2 (germline): LNHDA, SQIVND (reference sequence). The V and J ends lost 3 bases and 9 bases respectively, with 15 bases between them. CDR3 coding DNA: TGTGCCAGTAGTATTTCAGGCCAGGCGGGTTCACCCCTCCACTTT. Translation gives CASSISGQAGSPLHF.

V is TRBV5-6 and J is TRBJ2-5; the D gene is possibly TRBD1 (6 bases). CDR3 size: 13 residues. V gave up 3 bases and J gave up 5 bases, with 11 bases separating them. CDR1 SGHDT and CDR2 YYEEEE come from the germline V gene. CDR3 bases: TGTGCCAGCAGCTACAGGGATCGGGAGACCCAGTACTTC. Protein: CASSYRDRETQYF. Full variable domain (remainder filled in from reference TRBV5-6 and TRBJ2-5): DAGVTQSPTHLIKTRGQQVTLRCSPKSGHDTVSWYQQALGQGPQFIFQYYEEEERQRGNFPDRFSGHQFPNYSSELNVNALLLGDSALYLCASSYRDRETQYFGPGTRLLVL.

The chain combines TRBV13 with TRBJ2-2; TRBD1 agrees at 9 bases. Germline CDR1 and CDR2: PRHDT and FYEKMQ (reference sequence). This CDR3 spans 17 amino acids. V shed 4 bases, J shed 4 bases, and the junction held 10 bases outside the gene matches. The CDR3 here is CASSSEPGQGITGELFF. In DNA, the CDR3 is TGTGCCAGCAGCTCCGAACCGGGACAGGGCATCACCGGGGAGCTGTTTTTT. Full variable domain (remainder filled in from reference TRBV13 and TRBJ2-2): AAGVIQSPRHLIKEKRETATLKCYPIPRHDTVYWYQQGPGQDPQFLISFYEKMQSDKGSIPDRFSAQQFSDYHSELNMSSLELGDSALYFCASSSEPGQGITGELFFGEGSRLTVL.

J is TRBJ2-1 and V is TRBV7-8; D may be TRBD1 (7 bases). The CDR3 is 15 amino acids. Trimming stripped 1 base from V and 3 bases from J, with 10 bases between. Germline assignment: CDR1 SGHVS and CDR2 FQNEAQ. As DNA, the CDR3 is TGTGCCAGCAGCTTAGGGCAGGGGGGCTACAATGAGCAGTTCTTC. Protein sequence: CASSLGQGGYNEQFF.

The rearrangement uses TRBV6-1 and TRBJ1-2; D is possibly TRBD1 (6 bases). V was trimmed by 3 bases and J by 3 bases, leaving 11 bases between them. Germline loops: CDR1 MNHNS, CDR2 SASEGT. The CDR3 spans 14 residues. The CDR3 protein is CASSEWGPDYGYTF. The CDR3 DNA follows: TGTGCCAGCAGTGAGTGGGGGCCTGACTATGGCTACACCTTC.

V usage is TRBV19 and J usage is TRBJ2-2; D gene unclear. Germline V gene sequence: CDR1 LNHDA, CDR2 SQIVND (reference sequence). This CDR3 is 13 amino acids long. V lost 5 bases and J 0 bases, leaving 4 bases between the germline ends. This CDR3 is CASSFANTGELFF. Written as DNA, the CDR3 is TGTGCCAGTAGTTTCGCGAACACCGGGGAGCTGTTTTTT.

Here the CDR3 DNA reads TGTGCCAGCAGTCCCCAAGCGGAGACCCAAGAGACCCAGTACTTC. This encodes CASSPQAETQETQYF. The chain is built from TRBV7-2 and TRBJ2-5; weak D call: TRBD2 (5 bases). The germline V gene encodes CDR1 SGHTA and CDR2 FQGNSA. V was pared by 6 bases and J by 1 base, with 15 bases between. CDR3 size: 15 residues.

This clone was seen only a few times. The chain couples TRBV10-3 to TRBJ1-2; TRBD1 is a possible D gene (6 bases). V lost 2 bases and J 6 bases, leaving 10 bases between the germline ends. Germline V gives CDR1 ENHRY, CDR2 SYGVKD. The CDR3 is 13 amino acids. CDR3: CAISEKQGDGYTF. The CDR3 bases are TGTGCCATCAGTGAGAAACAGGGTGATGGCTACACCTTC.

The chain employs TRBV5-5 and TRBJ1-2; no clear D. Deletions cut 0 bases from V and 2 bases from J, with 8 bases between. From germline, CDR1 is SGHKS and CDR2 YYEKEE (reference sequence). The CDR3 sequence is 14 residues long. This CDR3 is CASSLDWSNYGYTF. CDR3 in DNA: TGTGCCAGCAGCTTGGACTGGTCAAACTATGGCTACACCTTC. The full variable domain, with the rest looked up from reference TRBV5-5 and TRBJ1-2, is DAGVTQSPTHLIKTRGQQVTLRCSPISGHKSVSWYQQVLGQGPQFIFQYYEKEERGRGNFPDRFSARQFPNYSSELNVNALLLGDSALYLCASSLDWSNYGYTFGSGTRLTVV.

This sequence joins TRBV18 and TRBJ2-5; no clear D. The CDR3 has 15 amino acids. Trimming removed 2 bases at V and 1 base at J, with 11 bases between. Per germline, CDR1 KGHSH and CDR2 LQKENI. CDR3 sequence reads: CASSPSFEVQETQYF. Written as DNA, the CDR3 is TGTGCCAGCTCACCAAGCTTTGAAGTCCAAGAGACCCAGTACTTC.

The chain carries TRBV6-5 and TRBJ2-3, with D uncertain. Germline CDR1 and CDR2: MNHEY and SVGAGI. CDR3 length equals 13 residues. V lost 5 bases and J lost 7, with 13 bases in between. CDR3 loop: CASSPAIKYTQYF. The CDR3 DNA sequence: TGTGCCAGCAGTCCTGCTATAAAGTATACGCAGTATTTT.

V and J are TRBV9 and TRBJ1-4; weak D call: TRBD1 (6 bases). Germline CDR1 is SGDLS and CDR2 is YYNGEE. The V and J ends lost 2 bases and 4 bases respectively, with 18 bases between them. This CDR3 has 17 amino acids. DNA for the CDR3: TGTGCCAGCAGCGTCGGAGGGGGGGTCCGTGATAATGAAAAACTGTTTTTT. It is translated as CASSVGGGVRDNEKLFF.